This TCR beta chain was recorded in a study of T cell clones after liver transplantation. Whole-study context: A pre-transplant mixed lymphocyte reaction with TCRbeta sequencing defined graft-donor-reactive clones followed in post-transplant blood. Study-wide findings and caveats: Donor-reactive sequences fell more than third party-reactive ones, suggesting partial deletion. In most of the 8 subjects, circulating graft-donor-reactive CD4 TCRbeta sequences fell significantly after transplant. Low donor cell numbers restricted donor-reactive repertoire measurement in two subjects.

Generated by immunoSEQ multiplex PCR, the TCRdb table keeps only in-frame clones and is missing some. The sample comprises about 72,000 clones, more than 75% of which are singletons, and roughly 3% rests with the top ten. As regards this clone: What it binds is unknown.

The clonotype originates from a human donor who received a liver transplant. The specimen was CD4+ T cells from blood, collected before liver transplant.

The DNA for the CDR3 is TGTGCCAGCAGCCGCTCCGGGACAGGGGATTTGGGCAATCAGCCCCAGCATTTT. As protein: CASSRSGTGDLGNQPQHF. The chain is built from TRBV7-9 and TRBJ1-5, with TRBD1 matching 10 bases. The J segment lost 2 bases and the V segment lost 5 bases, leaving 12 bases of the junction unmatched. Germline V gives CDR1 SEHNR, CDR2 FQNEAQ (reference sequence). CDR3 size: 18 residues.